A single sample gave rise to the 14 T cell receptor beta chains below, sequenced in a study of neoadjuvant anti-PD-1 for oral cavity cancer. Time point meaning: after neoadjuvant nivolumab, at surgical resection. The repertoire was sequenced with immunoSEQ multiplex PCR; TCRdb's copy has only in-frame clones and lacks some. This sample has approximately 45,000 clones, with about three quarters found just once. Material: PBMCs, obtained after nivolumab (anti-PD-1) treatment. Receptors originate from a person between 40 and 85 years old with oral cavity squamous cell carcinoma.

The chain carries TRBV6-1 and TRBJ2-3; D not certain. The germline V gene has CDR1 MNHNS and CDR2 SASEGT. The CDR3 is made up of 14 amino acids. Between the trimmed V and J ends, which lost 5 bases and 4 bases, there was a span of 13 bases. CDR3 loop: CASSHRSAADTQYF. The CDR3 DNA reads TGTGCCAGCAGTCACCGGTCAGCCGCAGATACGCAGTATTTT.

J is TRBJ1-2 and V is TRBV5-1; the D gene is possibly TRBD1 (5 bases). Trimming left V 0 bases short and J 2 bases short, with 11 bases between. Germline CDR1 reads SGHRS; CDR2 reads YFSETQ. The CDR3 totals 15 residues. The CDR3 loop reads CASSLDGTSNYGYTF. CDR3 coding DNA: TGCGCCAGCAGCTTGGACGGGACGTCGAACTATGGCTACACCTTC.

This clone was detected only once. The V and J genes are TRBV6-1 and TRBJ2-7, with 10 bases fitting TRBD1. J gave up 3 bases and V 6 bases, and 8 bases lay outside the gene matches. Germline V CDR1 and CDR2: MNHNS, SASEGT. The CDR3 is 15 residues long. Here the CDR3 DNA reads TGTGCCAGCAGAGACCGGGACAGGGGAATCTACGAGCAGTACTTC. This gives the protein CASRDRDRGIYEQYF.

This clone appeared once. The V and J genes are TRBV2 and TRBJ2-1; D is uncertain. CDR3 length: 12 residues. V lost 8 bases and J lost 7, with 12 bases in between. The V gene's germline CDR1 is SNHLY and CDR2 FYNNEI. In DNA form, the CDR3 reads TGTGCCAGCCAGTCGGGTTGGAATGAGCAGTTCTTC. It yields the protein CASQSGWNEQFF.

CDR3 loop: CASSFLRQRTNTEAFF. The CDR3 DNA reads TGTGCCAGCAGCTTTCTCCGGCAGAGAACCAACACTGAAGCTTTCTTT. This chain uses TRBV7-2 with TRBJ1-1; D is unresolved. Deletions cut 3 bases from V and 2 bases from J, with 16 bases between. Germline V CDR1 and CDR2: SGHTA, FQGNSA. The CDR3 consists of 16 residues. The full variable domain, with the rest looked up from reference TRBV7-2 and TRBJ1-1, is GAGVSQSPSNKVTEKGKDVELRCDPISGHTALYWYRQSLGQGLEFLIYFQGNSAPDKSGLPSDRFSAERTGGSVSTLTIQRTQQEDSAVYLCASSFLRQRTNTEAFFGQGTRLTVV.

V usage is TRBV14 and J usage is TRBJ1-1; D might be TRBD1 (5 bases). Trimming cost V 0 bases and J 4 bases, with 9 bases left between them. The CDR3 covers 14 residues. Looked up from germline, CDR1 is SGHDN and CDR2 is FVKESK. For the CDR3, the DNA is TGTGCCAGCAGCCAAGATTGGGGGGTCACTGAAGCTTTCTTT. Encoded protein: CASSQDWGVTEAFF.

The chain recombines TRBV5-1 with TRBJ1-2; unclear D gene. The CDR3 is made up of 13 amino acids. The germline V and J ends were trimmed by 2 bases and 4 bases, with 9 bases remaining between them. The V gene's germline CDR1 is SGHRS and CDR2 YFSETQ. The CDR3 DNA reads TGCGCCAGCAGCTTCGACGGATCCTATGGCTACACCTTC. Translating gives CASSFDGSYGYTF. The whole variable domain, filled in from reference TRBV5-1 and TRBJ1-2, reads KAGVTQTPRYLIKTRGQQVTLSCSPISGHRSVSWYQQTPGQGLQFLFEYFSETQRNKGNFPGRFSGRQFSNSRSEMNVSTLELGDSALYLCASSFDGSYGYTFGSGTRLTVV.

The chain recombines TRBV30 with TRBJ1-5; tentative D call: TRBD1 (5 bases). Trimming shortened V by 3 bases and J by 4 bases, and 10 bases separated the two germline ends. The CDR3 is 13 amino acids. Germline values: CDR1 GTSNPN, CDR2 SVGIG (reference sequence). The CDR3 region is CAWRTGENQPQHF. In DNA form, the CDR3 reads TGTGCCTGGAGAACAGGAGAAAATCAGCCCCAGCATTTT.

This clone showed up just a few times. V and J are TRBV11-3 and TRBJ2-3, with a weak D call TRBD2 (6 bases). The CDR3 loop spans 15 amino acids. Germline lookup yields CDR1 SGHNT and CDR2 YENEEA. V was trimmed by 5 bases and J by 2 bases, leaving 14 bases between them. CDR3 sequence: CASSPGGGPTDTQYF. CDR3 sequence (DNA): TGTGCCAGCAGCCCCGGGGGTGGGCCCACAGATACGCAGTATTTT. The whole variable domain, filled in from reference TRBV11-3 and TRBJ2-3, reads EAGVVQSPRYKIIEKKQPVAFWCNPISGHNTLYWYLQNLGQGPELLIRYENEEAVDDSQLPKDRFSAERLKGVDSTLKIQPAELGDSAVYLCASSPGGGPTDTQYFGPGTRLTVL.

This chain joins TRBV27 and TRBJ2-3; D possibly corresponds to TRBD1 (8 bases). Germline lookup yields CDR1 MNHEY and CDR2 SMNVEV (reference sequence). The ends were cut back, 7 bases at V and 0 bases at J, with 17 bases in the middle. The CDR3 spans 16 residues. CDR3 sequence reads: CASKITGGGSTDTQYF. The CDR3 nucleotides are TGTGCCAGCAAAATAACAGGGGGAGGGAGCACAGATACGCAGTATTTT.

This chain uses TRBV6-1 with TRBJ2-4; TRBD1 matches 10 bases. Germline CDR1 and CDR2: MNHNS and SASEGT. This CDR3 is 15 amino acids long. V was pared by 4 bases and J by 4 bases, with 4 bases of the junction left unmatched. The CDR3 region has the DNA TGTGCCAGCAGTGCCCGGACAGGGGGAAAAAACATTCAGTACTTC. It specifies CASSARTGGKNIQYF.

The rearrangement uses TRBV6-1 and TRBJ1-4; 7 bases fit TRBD1. Germline CDR1 and CDR2: MNHNS and SASEGT. V was clipped by 7 bases and J by 6 bases; unmatched bases: 2. The CDR3 consists of 12 residues. The CDR3 nucleotides are TGTGCCAGCAAGGGGGCTGATGAAAAACTGTTTTTT. Translated, it gives CASKGADEKLFF.

The chain combines TRBV5-6 with TRBJ2-4; 12 positions agree with TRBD1. This CDR3 contains 19 residues. Germline CDR1 reads SGHDT; CDR2 reads YYEEEE. Losses at the gene ends were 4 bases for V and 0 bases for J; bases not matched to a gene: 11. The CDR3 nucleotides read TGTGCCAGCAGCGCGAGCCGGGACAGGGGGCGTGTAGCCAAAAACATTCAGTACTTC. Protein sequence: CASSASRDRGRVAKNIQYF.

This chain uses TRBV6-1 with TRBJ2-1; a possible D gene is TRBD1 (6 bases). Trimming took off 1 base at V and 5 bases at J, with 12 bases between the two ends. This CDR3 is built from 15 residues. From germline, CDR1 is MNHNS and CDR2 SASEGT. CDR3 region: CASSEEGVINNEQFF. DNA of the CDR3: TGTGCCAGCAGTGAAGAGGGGGTTATAAACAATGAGCAGTTCTTC.